The 27 T cell receptor beta chains below all came from one sample that was sequenced in a study of response to subunit inactivated influenza vaccine. TCRdb reprocessed the RT-PCR reads via MiXCR and lists one record per CDR3 protein. The sample records 450,000 to 600,000 distinct CDR3 sequences, less than 8% being singletons. Sample: PBMCs from blood, taken roughly 24 months after vaccination. These receptors originate from a man between 50 and 69 years old who received an inactivated influenza vaccine.

The chain joins TRBV5-1 to TRBJ2-7, with D maybe TRBD2 (7 bases). The CDR3 length is 14 residues. Germline values: CDR1 SGHRS, CDR2 YFSETQ. V lost 0 bases to trimming and J lost 7 bases, with 14 bases between them. CDR3 sequence: CASSLEGGLLEQYF. In DNA form, the CDR3 reads TGCGCCAGCAGCTTGGAGGGGGGGCTTCTTGAGCAGTACTTC.

The J gene is TRBJ2-5, the V gene TRBV20-1; a weak D match, TRBD2 (5 bases). The V and J ends lost 2 bases and 5 bases respectively, with 12 bases between them. The germline CDR1 and CDR2 sequences are DFQATT and SNEGSKA (reference sequence). This CDR3 has 13 residues. CDR3 sequence: CSARPPGGETQYF. The CDR3 DNA reads TGCAGTGCTAGACCCCCCGGCGGGGAGACCCAGTACTTC.

CDR3 in DNA: TGTGCCAGTAGTACCAGTGGGGTGATGAACACTGAAGCTTTCTTT. This encodes CASSTSGVMNTEAFF. V and J are TRBV19 and TRBJ1-1; D not certain. V lost 4 bases, J lost 0 bases, and 12 bases lay in between. The CDR3 runs 15 residues. Germline CDR1 is LNHDA and CDR2 is SQIVND (reference sequence).

The CDR3 is CASSLQSGGTDTQYF. The CDR3 DNA is TGTGCCAGCAGCTTGCAGAGCGGGGGAACAGATACGCAGTATTTT. The rearrangement joins TRBV5-6 to TRBJ2-3; 8 nucleotides match TRBD2. Germline trimming cut 1 base from V and 3 bases from J; bases unmatched to any gene: 4. CDR1 SGHDT and CDR2 YYEEEE come from the germline V gene. The CDR3 has 15 residues.

Relative to its sample, this clonotype is medium-sized. The genes are TRBV20-1 and TRBJ2-5; 10 bases are shared with TRBD2. The CDR3 has 15 amino acids. Germline V gives CDR1 DFQATT, CDR2 SNEGSKA (reference sequence). The V segment lost 4 bases and the J segment 4 bases; nucleotides outside the gene matches: 9. CDR3 nucleotides: TGCAGTGCTAAGGGTGGTAGCGGGAGGTTAGAGACCCAGTACTTC. Amino acid sequence: CSAKGGSGRLETQYF.

CDR3 region: CAISLNSGNTIYF. The DNA for the CDR3 is TGTGCCATCTCACTAAACTCTGGAAACACCATATATTTT. The chain employs TRBV10-3 and TRBJ1-3; D is uncertain. Trimming took off 8 bases at V and 0 bases at J, with 8 bases between the two ends. The CDR3 runs 13 residues. Germline CDR1 reads ENHRY; CDR2 reads SYGVKD.

The table lists this clonotype with a few counts. This chain joins TRBV6-5 and TRBJ2-2, with 9 bases identical to TRBD2. Trimming removed 7 bases from V and 0 bases from J; junction bases left unmatched: 9. CDR3 length equals 17 residues. Germline loops: CDR1 MNHEY, CDR2 SVGAGI. The CDR3 is CASTLRGGRANTGELFF. The CDR3 DNA is TGTGCCAGCACTTTACGAGGCGGGAGGGCGAACACCGGGGAGCTGTTTTTT.

In its sample, this clonotype was seen a few times. J is TRBJ2-1 and V is TRBV20-1; D ambiguous. CDR3 length: 13 amino acids. V lost 3 bases and J 4 bases, leaving 10 bases between the germline ends. From germline, CDR1 is DFQATT and CDR2 SNEGSKA (reference sequence). This CDR3 is CSARTLGYNEQFF. The CDR3 DNA reads TGCAGTGCTAGGACTTTGGGATACAATGAGCAGTTCTTC.

This clonotype showed up just a few times. The chain uses TRBV6-1 and TRBJ1-6, with a possible D match to TRBD1 (5 bases). Germline CDR1 reads MNHNS; CDR2 reads SASEGT. The length of the CDR3 is 17 residues. V lost 5 bases and J 0 bases, leaving 14 bases between the germline ends. DNA of the CDR3: TGTGCCAGCAGTCAAAGACAGAGAAGCTCCTATAATTCACCCCTCCACTTT. It translates to CASSQRQRSSYNSPLHF.

This clonotype was seen at least ten times. The rearrangement uses TRBV7-9 and TRBJ1-2; TRBD1 aligns across 8 bases. The ends lost 5 bases at V and 2 bases at J; junction bases unmatched: 7. CDR1 SEHNR and CDR2 FQNEAQ come from the germline V gene (reference sequence). CDR3 length: 15 residues. The CDR3 protein is CASSPGGALNYGYTF. For the CDR3, the DNA is TGTGCCAGCAGCCCAGGGGGCGCATTAAACTATGGCTACACCTTC.

The sample holds a few counts of this clonotype. This chain connects TRBV20-1 to TRBJ2-1; possibly TRBD1 for D (8 bases). The CDR3 runs to 13 residues. Trimming removed 6 bases from V and 4 bases from J, with 13 bases in between. Germline CDR1 reads DFQATT; CDR2 reads SNEGSKA (reference sequence). The CDR3 DNA reads TGCAGTGCAAAACAGGGGGGGTACAATGAGCAGTTCTTC. Translated: CSAKQGGYNEQFF.

This clonotype was counted at least ten times. V gene TRBV20-1 combines with J gene TRBJ1-1; tentatively, D is TRBD1 (5 bases). This CDR3 comprises 14 residues. CDR1 DFQATT and CDR2 SNEGSKA come from the germline V gene (reference sequence). Trimming cost V 7 bases and J 4 bases, with 19 bases left between them. CDR3 sequence reads: CSVPGLGVGTEAFF. CDR3 coding DNA: TGCAGTGTACCAGGATTGGGGGTGGGCACTGAAGCTTTCTTT.

This clonotype was observed a handful of times. This chain links TRBV11-2 with TRBJ2-7; D is undetermined. Trimming pared 0 bases from V and 2 bases from J, leaving 11 bases between. The length of the CDR3 is 15 residues. Germline lookup yields CDR1 SGHAT and CDR2 FQNNGV. CDR3: CASSLDRWGTYEQYF. CDR3 bases: TGTGCCAGCAGCTTAGATAGGTGGGGAACCTACGAGCAGTACTTC.

This clonotype has more than one count but fewer than ten. J is TRBJ1-3 and V is TRBV6-1, with a possible D match to TRBD1 (5 bases). Germline CDR1 MNHNS, CDR2 SASEGT. The CDR3 extends over 14 amino acids. V was shortened by 5 bases and J by 5 bases, with 13 bases between the two germline ends. CDR3 DNA sequence: TGTGCCAGCAGTATAACCGGGACTCGAAACACCATATATTTT. This codes for CASSITGTRNTIYF.

The gene calls are TRBV7-8 and TRBJ2-7; TRBD1 is a possible D gene (6 bases). V shed 5 bases and J shed 0 bases, with 14 bases lying between them. Germline CDR1 SGHVS, CDR2 FQNEAQ. This CDR3 comprises 15 residues. The CDR3 protein is CASSPTYRDSYEQYF. The DNA for the CDR3 is TGTGCCAGCAGCCCGACCTACAGGGACTCCTACGAGCAGTACTTC.

This sequence joins TRBV20-1 and TRBJ2-1; D remains ambiguous. There are 11 residues in the CDR3. The germline V gene encodes CDR1 DFQATT and CDR2 SNEGSKA (reference sequence). Between the trimmed V and J ends, which lost 8 bases and 4 bases, there was a span of 9 bases. DNA of the CDR3: TGCAGTTTTACAGAATACAATGAGCAGTTCTTC. Its protein product is CSFTEYNEQFF.

This clonotype was detected ten times or more. The rearrangement links TRBV12-3 or TRBV12-4 to TRBJ2-7; D perhaps matches TRBD1 (6 bases). The germline V and J ends were trimmed by 4 bases and 0 bases, with 13 bases remaining between them. There are 15 residues in the CDR3. The CDR3 DNA reads TGTGCCAGCAGTTCCCCCCGGACAGTCTCCTACGAGCAGTACTTC. This translates into CASSSPRTVSYEQYF.

This clonotype appeared many times. Here the CDR3 reads CASSFGTANYGYTF. CDR3 DNA sequence: TGTGCCAGCAGTTTTGGGACGGCTAACTATGGCTACACCTTC. V usage is TRBV12-3 or TRBV12-4 and J usage is TRBJ1-2, with D maybe TRBD1 (5 bases). The CDR3 has 14 amino acids. V dropped 3 bases and J dropped 0 bases, with 8 bases sitting between them.

V is TRBV10-3 and J is TRBJ2-7; a possible D gene is TRBD1 (6 bases). The germline V gene encodes CDR1 ENHRY and CDR2 SYGVKD. The V end lost 3 bases, the J end lost 2 bases, and 17 bases lay between the germline ends. This CDR3 region has 16 residues. The chain's CDR3 is CAISDPPGDITYEQYF. The CDR3 nucleotides are TGTGCCATCAGTGACCCCCCCGGGGACATCACCTACGAGCAGTACTTC.

There are a few counts of this clonotype. This sequence joins TRBV4-1 and TRBJ1-6; no clear D. Germline values: CDR1 MGHRA, CDR2 YSYEKL. The V and J ends lost 3 bases and 12 bases respectively, with 15 bases between them. This CDR3 has 14 residues. CDR3 DNA: TGCGCCAGCAGCCACCTTACGACAAGAGAACCCCTCCACTTT. Translated, it gives CASSHLTTREPLHF.

This clonotype was recorded a few times. The chain combines TRBV20-1 with TRBJ1-2; 7 nucleotides line up with TRBD1. This CDR3 region has 15 residues. Per the germline V gene, CDR1 is DFQATT and CDR2 is SNEGSKA (reference sequence). V lost 0 bases and J lost 3; bases outside the gene matches: 7. The CDR3 loop reads CSARDMARGDYGYTF. The CDR3, as DNA: TGCAGTGCTAGAGATATGGCCAGGGGGGACTATGGCTACACCTTC.

This clonotype appeared many times. J is TRBJ2-1 and V is TRBV10-1; no clear D gene. V was shortened by 10 bases and J by 4 bases, with 17 bases between the two germline ends. Germline V CDR1 and CDR2: WNHNN, SYGVQD (reference sequence). This CDR3 spans 14 amino acids. The DNA for the CDR3 is TGCGCCACCAGAACTACCGCTGGATACAATGAGCAGTTCTTC. Residues: CATRTTAGYNEQFF.

Of note for this clonotype: Its ends do not fully match the called genes, so a read error is possible. This rearrangement joins TRBV5-5 to TRBJ2-2; possibly TRBD2 for D (5 bases). The germline gives CDR1 SGHKS, CDR2 YYEKEE (reference sequence). There are 16 residues in the CDR3. CDR3 residues: CASSLTDSLNTGEPFF. The CDR3 region has the DNA TGTGCCAGCAGCTTGACGGATTCCCTCAACACCGGGGAGCCGTTTTTT.

This clonotype was counted only a few times. The CDR3 sequence: CSAHVTGPYGYTF. The DNA for the CDR3 is TGCAGTGCTCACGTTACAGGGCCCTATGGCTACACCTTC. The chain links TRBV20-1 to TRBJ1-2, with D possibly TRBD1 on 6 matching bases. The germline V gene encodes CDR1 DFQATT and CDR2 SNEGSKA (reference sequence). V was pared by 5 bases and J by 4 bases, with 14 bases between. The length of the CDR3 is 13 residues.

This clonotype was counted ten times or more. The rearrangement links TRBV29-1 to TRBJ2-3; D gene uncertain. Germline V lookup: CDR1 SQVTM, CDR2 ANQGSEA. CDR3 length equals 13 residues. The V and J ends lost 4 bases and 1 base respectively, with 9 bases between them. CDR3 nucleotide sequence: TGCAGCGTTGTATTTGGGGGCACAGATACGCAGTATTTT. This sequence encodes CSVVFGGTDTQYF.

The chain employs TRBV7-2 and TRBJ2-7, with 7 bases matching TRBD1. J was trimmed by 4 bases and V by 4 bases; bases with no gene match: 1. From germline, CDR1 is SGHTA and CDR2 FQGNSA. The CDR3 length is 12 residues. The CDR3 loop is CTSSSQGYEQYF. The CDR3 DNA reads TGTACCAGCAGCTCACAGGGGTACGAGCAGTACTTC.

There are many counts of this clonotype. The rearrangement joins TRBV5-1 to TRBJ2-2; D remains unclear. With 2 bases removed from V and 6 bases from J, the gap between germline ends came to 5 bases. Germline assignment: CDR1 SGHRS and CDR2 YFSETQ. The CDR3 runs 12 residues. The CDR3 here is CASSFSSGELFF. In DNA, the CDR3 is TGCGCCAGCAGCTTCTCCTCCGGGGAGCTGTTTTTT.